The rows below give T cell receptor beta chains drawn from one sample of a study of shared clonotypes between healthy human individuals. Clones were sequenced by immunoSEQ multiplex PCR, and TCRdb holds only the in-frame ones, with some missing. The sample lists about 2 million clones, 85% to 95% seen once, with under 0.15% in the top ten. Sequencing was done on a sample of naive CD4+ T cells sorted from blood. These receptors all stem from a man in his late teens or twenties in good health. The CDR3 runs from the conserved cysteine through the conserved F or W. The D gene is left open where the match is weak.

>TRBD1|TRBJ1-5|12|TRBV6-1
CASSDLRQGWHF
>NA|TRBJ1-1|16|TRBV14
CASSPWGGTMNTEAFF
>TRBD2|TRBJ2-2|14|TRBV7-7
CASSLAGATGELFF
>TRBD1|TRBJ1-4|17|TRBV7-8
CASSLDPRDRVVEKLFF
>NA|TRBJ2-7|14|TRBV6-5
CASSYSGGGFEQYF
>TRBD1|TRBJ1-2|16|TRBV7-8
CASSLPGGGQGGGYTF
>NA|TRBJ1-6|13|TRBV5-1
CASRGQLNSPLHF
>TRBD1|TRBJ1-1|14|TRBV10-3
CATRQGPMNTEAFF
>NA|TRBJ1-1|13|TRBV30
CAWSVRGNTEAFF
>NA|TRBJ2-2|13|TRBV5-1
CASSEGVTGELFF
>TRBD1|TRBJ1-1|16|TRBV29-1
CSVVPRDRVQRGEAFF
>NA|TRBJ2-5|15|TRBV5-1
CASSLALRREETQYF
>NA|TRBJ2-5|13|TRBV2
CASLRQVGETQYF
>TRBD2|TRBJ2-7|14|TRBV30
CAWRPGLAGYEQYF
>NA|TRBJ2-5|12|TRBV27
CASSANQETQYF
>NA|TRBJ2-6|13|TRBV6-1
CASGTAGANVLTF
>NA|TRBJ1-5|15|TRBV30
CAWSVEGGGNQPQHF
>TRBD1|TRBJ2-2|18|TRBV27
CASLPFTGQVTNTGELFF
>NA|TRBJ2-4|12|TRBV28
CASSAKPYVQYF
>TRBD2|TRBJ2-3|14|TRBV2
CAILWASGIDTQYF
>TRBD2|TRBJ2-7|18|TRBV4-3
CASSQERGVSGRYHEQYF
>NA|TRBJ2-3|14|TRBV4-3
CASSHRLFTDTQYF
>TRBD1|TRBJ1-2|15|TRBV5-4
CASSPQTPGQNGYTF
>NA|TRBJ2-7|12|TRBV7-3
CASSRDGGEQYF
>NA|TRBJ2-5|14|TRBV27
CASSLRGISETQYF
>NA|TRBJ1-6|16|TRBV2
CASSELGLRGNSPLHF
>TRBD1|TRBJ1-5|14|TRBV5-8
CASTRDSFNQPQHF
>TRBD2|TRBJ2-1|19|TRBV4-2
CASSQQTSGGALIRNEQFF
>NA|TRBJ2-1|14|TRBV18
CASSPIGTYNEQFF
>NA|TRBJ2-7|12|TRBV18
CASSQVGGEQYF
>NA|TRBJ2-3|12|TRBV2
CASRTSTDTQYF
>NA|TRBJ2-3|14|TRBV5-1
CASSLSGSTDTQYF
>TRBD1|TRBJ2-7|13|TRBV6-5
CASSYDRGYEQYF
>NA|TRBJ2-4|14|TRBV6-6
CASHPPGAKNIQYF
>NA|TRBJ2-2|12|TRBV2
CASRREAGELFF
>TRBD1|TRBJ2-1|14|TRBV7-2
CASSVGTGTNEQFF
>NA|TRBJ2-7|13|TRBV19
CASKPAGLYEQYF
>TRBD2|TRBJ2-7|17|TRBV5-1
CASSLARLAGARNEQYF
>TRBD2|TRBJ2-2|14|TRBV29-1
CSVKRERDTGELFF
>NA|TRBJ1-3|17|TRBV2
CASSEARQGVSGNTIYF
>NA|TRBJ2-7|12|TRBV30
CAWSVTSYEQYF
>TRBD1|TRBJ1-2|17|TRBV28
CASTDWTGWGDSYGYTF
>TRBD1|TRBJ1-6|16|TRBV6-5
CASSYSPGQINSPLHF
>NA|TRBJ1-1|14|TRBV6-6
CASSYSGGDTEAFF
>NA|TRBJ1-5|13|TRBV27
CASSLSDLQPQHF
>NA|TRBJ1-5|12|TRBV29-1
CSVGAPGQPQHF
>TRBD1|TRBJ2-7|15|TRBV19
CASSVTGGATYEQYF
>TRBD2|TRBJ2-3|16|TRBV11-2
CASSRTSGVTTDTQYF
>NA|TRBJ1-1|14|TRBV4-1
CASSQEGGNTEAFF
>TRBD2|TRBJ2-7|16|TRBV9
CASSPGPTSGSYEQYF
>NA|TRBJ2-5|15|TRBV4-3
CASSQERRGEETQYF